Below, 10 T cell receptor beta chains from the same sample are listed, as sequenced in a study of human T cells and chemical hapten exposure. The time point: patch test 3, about 24 weeks after DPC sensitization. The treatment here: therapeutic diphenylcyclopropenone sensitization with weekly scalp DPC. TCRdb analysed the RACE reads with MiXCR anew, one entry per CDR3 protein. This table has over 65,000 distinct CDR3 sequences, over 8.5% appearing once. The sample in question was whole blood, obtained in connection with sensitization to the hapten diphenylcyclopropenone (DPC). All receptors derive from a woman between 50 and 59 years old with alopecia areata. Some clones in this sample may be carry-over from other donors' samples.

This clonotype was counted many times. V usage is TRBV6-5 and J usage is TRBJ2-7; TRBD1 or TRBD2 may be the D gene (5 bases each). Trimming pared 5 bases from V and 1 base from J, leaving 9 bases between. CDR1 and CDR2 (germline): MNHEY, SVGAGI. The CDR3 covers 13 residues. The DNA for the CDR3 is TGTGCCAGCAGTCGGGACGGATCCTACGAGCAGTACTTC. This encodes CASSRDGSYEQYF.

The chain couples TRBV7-8 to TRBJ2-3; D is possibly TRBD1 or TRBD2 (5 bases each). The germline CDR1 and CDR2 sequences are SGHVS and FQNEAQ. V was clipped by 7 bases and J by 1 base, with 12 bases between them. The CDR3 contains 14 residues. The CDR3 spells CASTLMGGTDTQYF. Here the CDR3 DNA reads TGTGCCAGCACTTTGATGGGGGGCACAGATACGCAGTATTTT.

This clonotype was detected ten times or more. The gene calls are TRBV29-1 and TRBJ1-5; no clear D. CDR1 and CDR2 (germline): SQVTM, ANQGSEA. With 4 bases removed from V and 3 bases from J, the gap between germline ends came to 10 bases. CDR3 size: 13 residues. The DNA of the CDR3 is TGCAGCGTTGGACCGGGTCCCAATCAGCCCCAGCATTTT. Its protein product is CSVGPGPNQPQHF.

This clonotype was seen repeatedly, ten times or more. The chain has TRBV18 and TRBJ1-2, with a possible D match to TRBD1 (5 bases). Germline V gene lookup returns CDR1 KGHSH and CDR2 LQKENI. V dropped 3 bases and J dropped 5 bases, with 7 bases sitting between them. The CDR3 length is 12 residues. CDR3 residues: CASSPDRYGYTF. The CDR3 DNA sequence: TGTGCCAGCTCACCCGACAGATATGGCTACACCTTC.

This clonotype occurred many times. The chain couples TRBV4-1 to TRBJ1-2, with D perhaps TRBD1 (5 bases). V was cut by 0 bases and J by 4 bases, with 12 bases left in between. Germline lookup yields CDR1 MGHRA and CDR2 YSYEKL. The length of the CDR3 is 15 residues. CDR3 amino acids: CASSQDWGIFYGYTF. In DNA form, the CDR3 reads TGCGCCAGCAGCCAAGATTGGGGGATCTTCTATGGCTACACCTTC.

This clonotype has ten or more counts. This sequence joins TRBV12-3 or TRBV12-4 and TRBJ2-2; 9 positions agree with TRBD2. J was trimmed by 0 bases and V by 6 bases; bases with no gene match: 8. This CDR3 region has 17 residues. The CDR3 region has the DNA TGTGCCAGCAGCCTTTCTAGCGGGGTCCCGAACACCGGGGAGCTGTTTTTT. It translates to CASSLSSGVPNTGELFF.

The chain joins TRBV5-1 to TRBJ2-3; D tentatively reads TRBD1 or TRBD2 (5 bases each). V was trimmed by 0 bases and J by 4 bases, leaving 12 bases between them. Germline V gene lookup returns CDR1 SGHRS and CDR2 YFSETQ. The length of the CDR3 is 15 residues. CDR3 DNA: TGCGCCAGCAGCTTGGAGCGGCAGGGTGCAGATACGCAGTATTTT. The encoded protein is CASSLERQGADTQYF.

CDR3 loop: CASSLVLSSARDGYTF. For the CDR3, the DNA is TGTGCCAGCAGCTTAGTCCTATCTTCAGCTAGGGATGGCTACACCTTC. The genes are TRBV11-2 and TRBJ1-2; D gene ambiguous. Trimming left V 1 base short and J 6 bases short, with 18 bases between. In germline, CDR1 is SGHAT, CDR2 FQNNGV. This CDR3 comprises 16 residues. The full variable domain, completed using reference TRBV11-2 and TRBJ1-2, is EAGVAQSPRYKIIEKRQSVAFWCNPISGHATLYWYQQILGQGPKLLIQFQNNGVVDDSQLPKDRFSAERLKGVDSTLKIQPAKLEDSAVYLCASSLVLSSARDGYTFGSGTRLTVV.

There are a few counts of this clonotype. The V and J genes are TRBV9 and TRBJ1-1; D is undetermined. V shed 0 bases and J shed 4 bases, with 7 bases lying between them. The CDR3 sequence is 13 residues long. Germline CDR1 is SGDLS and CDR2 is YYNGEE. This CDR3 reads CASSVVGVTEAFF. CDR3 DNA: TGTGCCAGCAGCGTAGTTGGGGTCACTGAAGCTTTCTTT.

This clonotype was recorded many times. The chain recombines TRBV18 with TRBJ1-1; D possibly corresponds to TRBD1 (6 bases). This CDR3 comprises 17 residues. Trimming shortened V by 0 bases and J by 1 base, and 15 bases separated the two germline ends. Per the germline V gene, CDR1 is KGHSH and CDR2 is LQKENI. The CDR3 loop reads CASSPPEGPRGNTEAFF. In nucleotides, the CDR3 is TGTGCCAGCTCACCACCGGAGGGGCCCAGGGGGAACACTGAAGCTTTCTTT.